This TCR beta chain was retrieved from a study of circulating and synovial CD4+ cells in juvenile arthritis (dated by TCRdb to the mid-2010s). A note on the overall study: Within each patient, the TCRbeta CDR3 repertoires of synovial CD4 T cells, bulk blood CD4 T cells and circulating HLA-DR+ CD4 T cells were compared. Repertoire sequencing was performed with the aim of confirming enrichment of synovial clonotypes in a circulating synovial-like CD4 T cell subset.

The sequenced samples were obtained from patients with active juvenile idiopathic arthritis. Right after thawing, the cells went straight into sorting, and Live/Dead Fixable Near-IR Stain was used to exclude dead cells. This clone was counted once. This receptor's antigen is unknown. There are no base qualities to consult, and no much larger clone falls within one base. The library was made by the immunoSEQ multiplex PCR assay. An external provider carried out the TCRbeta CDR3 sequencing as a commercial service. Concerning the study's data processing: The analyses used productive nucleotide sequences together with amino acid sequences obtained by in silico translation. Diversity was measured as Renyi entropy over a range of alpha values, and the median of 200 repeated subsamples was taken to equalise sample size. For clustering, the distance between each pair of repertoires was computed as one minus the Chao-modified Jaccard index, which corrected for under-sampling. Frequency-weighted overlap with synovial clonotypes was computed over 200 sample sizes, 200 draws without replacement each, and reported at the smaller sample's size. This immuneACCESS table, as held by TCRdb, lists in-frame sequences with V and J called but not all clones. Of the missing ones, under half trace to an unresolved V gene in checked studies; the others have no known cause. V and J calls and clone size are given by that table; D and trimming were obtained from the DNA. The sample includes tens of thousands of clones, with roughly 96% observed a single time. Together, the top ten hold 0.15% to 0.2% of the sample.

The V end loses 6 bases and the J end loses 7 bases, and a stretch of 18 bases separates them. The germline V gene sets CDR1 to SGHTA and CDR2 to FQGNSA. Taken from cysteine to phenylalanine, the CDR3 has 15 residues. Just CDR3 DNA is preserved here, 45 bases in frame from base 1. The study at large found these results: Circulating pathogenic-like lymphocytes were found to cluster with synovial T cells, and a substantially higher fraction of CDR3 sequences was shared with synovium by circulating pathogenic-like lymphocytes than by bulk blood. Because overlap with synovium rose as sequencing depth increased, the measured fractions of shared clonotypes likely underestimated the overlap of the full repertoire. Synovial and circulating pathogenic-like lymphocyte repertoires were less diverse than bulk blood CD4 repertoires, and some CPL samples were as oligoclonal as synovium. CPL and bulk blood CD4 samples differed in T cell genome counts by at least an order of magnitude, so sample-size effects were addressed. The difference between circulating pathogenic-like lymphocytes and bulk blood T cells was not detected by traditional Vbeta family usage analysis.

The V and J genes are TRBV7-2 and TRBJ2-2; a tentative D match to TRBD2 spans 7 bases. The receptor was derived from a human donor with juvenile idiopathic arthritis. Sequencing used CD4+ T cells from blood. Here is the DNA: TGTGCCAGCAGTCAGGAGGGGGGGCTCGGCGGGGAGCTGTTTTTT. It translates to CASSQEGGLGGELFF.